This T cell receptor beta chain was captured in a study of blood T cell repertoires in COVID-19 (TCRdb year 2020). Regarding the research as a whole: Collaborator samples came from the United States, Italy and Spain and covered acute and convalescent phases of COVID-19. The prospective study material was composed of cDNA or gDNA derived from T cells, B-cell-depleted T cells, or PBMCs. Subjects who had been exposed to COVID-19, were actively infected with it, or had recovered from it provided the deeply sampled blood TCRbeta repertoires that made up the dataset. The repertoires were released in a freely available public database intended as a resource for research on the immune response to SARS-CoV-2. The samples were drawn from the first 160 participants of the ongoing ImmuneRACE study and from more than 1,000 subjects provided by 6 global collaborators. A de-identified subject ID, COVID-19 status, age in years and sex were almost always included in the sample metadata. Where HLA class I and class II types were available, the types were taken from metadata supplied by the sample provider, not from assay-based typing. The paper's findings and limits, for the study overall: The quantity of clinical and demographic metadata differed by source and by participant and was supplied without curation.

A note on this clone: No antigen is known for it. Base qualities are not provided; no much larger clone lies one nucleotide away.

Participants in the prospective study were aged about 18 to 89 years, lived in some 24 United States geographic areas, and enrolled through a virtual design. Cohort assignment in the prospective study relied on participant-reported clinical history from a screening survey and a study questionnaire. Recovered participants in ImmuneRACE Cohort 3 were defined as having two consecutive negative NP/OP PCR tests, clearance from a healthcare professional, or resolution of symptoms. In the prospective study, mobile phlebotomists collected whole blood, serum and a nasopharyngeal or oropharyngeal swab from each participant. Prospective study participants could optionally give additional blood draws and questionnaires over a roughly two-month period. Prospective study blood samples were shipped either frozen or at room temperature before DNA extraction. TCRbeta CDR3 regions were amplified from genomic DNA using the immunoSEQ Assay, a bias-controlled multiplex PCR. The source study handled its data this way. The number of nucleated cells in each sample was estimated from the amplification of reference gene primers within the assay. To quantify the absolute abundance of each unique TCRbeta CDR3 rearrangement, sequence reads were collapsed and filtered. For each sample, productive Simpson clonality was calculated as the square root of Simpson's diversity index across productive rearrangements. TCRdb mirrors the immuneACCESS table, restricted to in-frame sequences. Some clones are absent from its copies; in checked studies, under half trace to an unresolved V gene, and the reason for the others is unknown. The V and J calls and clone size are taken from that table; D and trimming were inferred from the DNA. The sample profile shows 230,000 or so clones; 88% of them were found once. Jointly, the top ten make up roughly 2.7% of the sample.

V was cut back by 2 bases and J by 8 bases, leaving a gap of 10 bases between them. Inclusive of the bounding cysteine and phenylalanine, the CDR3 is 13 residues long. Solely the CDR3 DNA is kept, with 39 bases framed from the first base. The germline V gene sets CDR1 to SGHNT and CDR2 to YENEEA. Sequenced: PBMCs or T cells enriched from blood (not recorded which). The sequence links TRBV11-3 to TRBJ2-1, with TRBD2 as a weak D call on 5 bases. The receptor's source is a woman in her twenties or thirties who had recovered from COVID-19. The DNA sequence is given as TGTGCCAGCAGCTTAAGAGGGCGGTATGAGCAGTTCTTC. It encodes CASSLRGRYEQFF.